This T cell receptor beta chain was retrieved from a study of T cell repertoires in cytomegalovirus infection. Study overall: It was recently identified HLA-C-restricted and well-studied HLA-B-restricted CMV epitopes that the study used. Public TCR beta signatures provided an indication of both CMV infection and a matching HLA type.

For this clonotype: The antigen is unknown.

The germline V gene has CDR1 SGHVS and CDR2 FQNEAQ. The V end lost 0 bases, the J end lost 5 bases, and 13 bases lay between the germline ends. CDR3 size: 15 residues. The study, taken as a whole, reports: Carriage of CMV together with the relevant HLA was identifiable through cumulative public TCR beta family frequency.

TCRdb used MiXCR to reprocess the reads, holding one entry per CDR3 protein. Here the sample spans about half a million distinct CDR3 sequences, 42% being singletons. The sample here was cultured PBMCs, taken from culture after CMV antigen stimulation. The sequence was collected from a human donor in good health (CMV status not recorded). Some clones in this sample may be carry-over from other donors' samples. The genes are TRBV7-8 and TRBJ2-5; D not resolved. Here the CDR3 DNA reads TGTGCCAGCAGCTTAGCGCGAACCGTAGTTGAGACCCAGTACTTC. Its translation: CASSLARTVVETQYF.